The rows below give T cell receptor beta chains drawn from one sample of a study of tumor-infiltrating lymphocytes in oesophageal squamous cell carcinoma. Each CDR3 protein gets one entry after TCRdb re-called the PCR reads with MiXCR. The sample lists 20,000 or so distinct CDR3 sequences, 35% to 45% occurring once. Sequenced material: esophageal tumor tissue. The receptor set was obtained from a male donor with esophageal squamous cell carcinoma. CDR3s include the opening cysteine and the closing phenylalanine or tryptophan. Fields, in order: V gene, J gene, CDR3 protein.

V: TRBV5-1; J: .; CDR3: CASSLATGVKTQFF
V: TRBV19; J: TRBJ1-1; CDR3: CASSTRQGDTEAFF
V: TRBV11-2; J: TRBJ2-2; CDR3: CASSPARGVVGELFF
V: TRBV11-3; J: TRBJ2-1; CDR3: CASSLGTSGYNEQFF
V: TRBV14; J: TRBJ2-4; CDR3: CASSQEWQGIQYF
V: TRBV25-1; J: TRBJ2-1; CDR3: CASSELDDGNEQFF
V: TRBV5-1; J: TRBJ2-6; CDR3: CASSLAAGAGANVLTF
V: TRBV18; J: TRBJ2-7; CDR3: CASSPEIYASYEQYF
V: TRBV7-9; J: TRBJ2-3; CDR3: CASSAPPGLAGDTQYF
V: TRBV11-2; J: TRBJ1-2; CDR3: CASSARPGHTNYGYTF
V: TRBV24-1; J: TRBJ2-2; CDR3: CATSDLVSGTVLVGELFF
V: TRBV7-6; J: TRBJ2-1; CDR3: CASSLGTSGRGTGEQFF
V: TRBV20-1; J: TRBJ2-3; CDR3: CSARDPGQGRPDTQYF
V: TRBV7-8; J: TRBJ2-3; CDR3: CASSPGQAATTDTQYF
V: TRBV6-1; J: TRBJ2-7; CDR3: CASSLGTPRNTYEQYF
V: TRBV6-1; J: TRBJ2-3; CDR3: CAIKPVSEVDTQCF
V: TRBV19; J: TRBJ1-2; CDR3: CASSETVNYGYTF
V: TRBV19; J: TRBJ1-2; CDR3: CASSIDLGQGGGYTF
V: TRBV12-3/TRBV12-4; J: TRBJ2-5; CDR3: CASSPPGQDLYNEQYF
V: TRBV7-2; J: TRBJ2-1; CDR3: CASRNSGRATYNEQFF
V: TRBV7-8; J: TRBJ1-4; CDR3: CASSLLTGGKLFF
V: TRBV7-2; J: .; CDR3: CASSPTSGRRNEQFF
V: TRBV5-1; J: TRBJ2-1; CDR3: CASSFDGRAEYNEQFF
V: TRBV11-2; J: TRBJ1-1; CDR3: CASSYTGGNTEAFF
V: TRBV29-1; J: TRBJ1-1; CDR3: CSVDSRSTEAFF
V: TRBV6-6; J: TRBJ2-5; CDR3: CASSYSSSGRMGETQYF
V: TRBV6-1; J: TRBJ2-7; CDR3: CASSLGTGEYEQYF
V: TRBV7-3; J: TRBJ2-5; CDR3: CASSPDRERHEQYF
V: TRBV7-4; J: TRBJ1-3; CDR3: CASSLRSGAGNTIYF
V: TRBV7-6; J: .; CDR3: CASSLGGQGYYTQYF
V: TRBV7-3; J: TRBJ2-5; CDR3: CASSLTGGLAGGETQYF
V: TRBV11-2; J: .; CDR3: CASSLDRGREGETQYF
V: TRBV12-3/TRBV12-4; J: TRBJ2-7; CDR3: CASSKRSYEQYF
V: TRBV7-6; J: .; CDR3: CASSLLLYNEQFF
V: TRBV18; J: TRBJ1-2; CDR3: CASSPDRTDYGYTF
V: TRBV7-2; J: .; CDR3: CASSLDRRQPQETQYF
V: TRBV30; J: .; CDR3: CAWSVGRGTLSGELFF
V: TRBV7-6; J: TRBJ2-7; CDR3: CASSLNVAYEQYF
V: TRBV6-6; J: TRBJ1-6; CDR3: CASSYSFLPGPNNSPLHF
V: TRBV28; J: .; CDR3: CASSPGGTGAYEQYF
V: TRBV7-8; J: TRBJ2-5; CDR3: CASSARLAGGRETQYF
V: TRBV20-1; J: .; CDR3: CSARGGTGQETQYF
V: TRBV27; J: TRBJ2-1; CDR3: CASSLSAFGVNEQFF
V: TRBV7-2; J: .; CDR3: CASSIGLANEQFF
V: TRBV27; J: TRBJ2-7; CDR3: CASRGRYEQYF
V: TRBV19; J: TRBJ2-7; CDR3: CASSSGQGTEQYF
V: TRBV7-9; J: TRBJ2-7; CDR3: CASSTSNYEQYF
V: TRBV7-9; J: TRBJ2-7; CDR3: CASSLVSGASYEQYF
V: TRBV24-1; J: TRBJ2-1; CDR3: CATSGEDRTREQFF
V: TRBV12-3/TRBV12-4; J: TRBJ2-5; CDR3: CASSLGPGRETQYF
V: TRBV6-6; J: TRBJ1-5; CDR3: CASSYGDEGNQPQHF
V: TRBV10-3; J: TRBJ2-5; CDR3: CAISESGTTQETQYF
V: TRBV6-1; J: .; CDR3: CASSYDRRVGGEQFF